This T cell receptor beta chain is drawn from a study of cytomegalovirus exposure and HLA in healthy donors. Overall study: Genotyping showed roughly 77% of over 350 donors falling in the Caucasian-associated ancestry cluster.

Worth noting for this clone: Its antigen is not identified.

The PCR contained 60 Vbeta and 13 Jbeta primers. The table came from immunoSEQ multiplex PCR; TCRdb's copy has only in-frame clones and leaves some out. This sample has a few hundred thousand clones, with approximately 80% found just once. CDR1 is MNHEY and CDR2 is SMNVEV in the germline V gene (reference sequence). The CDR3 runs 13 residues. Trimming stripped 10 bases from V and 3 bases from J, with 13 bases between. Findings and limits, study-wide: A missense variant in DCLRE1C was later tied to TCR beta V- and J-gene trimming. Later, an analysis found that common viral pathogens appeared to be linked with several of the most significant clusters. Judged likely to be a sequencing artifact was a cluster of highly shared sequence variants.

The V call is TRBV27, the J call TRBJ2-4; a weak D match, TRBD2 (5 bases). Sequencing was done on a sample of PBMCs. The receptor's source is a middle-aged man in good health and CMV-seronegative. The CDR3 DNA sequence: TGTGCCACCTCCCGGGGTGGCAAAAACATTCAGTACTTC. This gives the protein CATSRGGKNIQYF.